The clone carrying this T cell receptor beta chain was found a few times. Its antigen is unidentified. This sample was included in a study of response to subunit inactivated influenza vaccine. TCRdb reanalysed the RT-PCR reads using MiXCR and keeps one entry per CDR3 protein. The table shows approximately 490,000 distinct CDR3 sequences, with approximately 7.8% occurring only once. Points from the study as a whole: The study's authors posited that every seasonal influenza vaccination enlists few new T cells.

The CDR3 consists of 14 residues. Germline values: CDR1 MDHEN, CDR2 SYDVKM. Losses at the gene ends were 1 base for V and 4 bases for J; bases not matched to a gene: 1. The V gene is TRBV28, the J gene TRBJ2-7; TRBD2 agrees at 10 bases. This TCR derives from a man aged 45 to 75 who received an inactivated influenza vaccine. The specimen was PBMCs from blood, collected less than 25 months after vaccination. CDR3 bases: TGTGCCAGCAGTTTATCGGGACTAGCGTACGAGCAGTACTTC. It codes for CASSLSGLAYEQYF.